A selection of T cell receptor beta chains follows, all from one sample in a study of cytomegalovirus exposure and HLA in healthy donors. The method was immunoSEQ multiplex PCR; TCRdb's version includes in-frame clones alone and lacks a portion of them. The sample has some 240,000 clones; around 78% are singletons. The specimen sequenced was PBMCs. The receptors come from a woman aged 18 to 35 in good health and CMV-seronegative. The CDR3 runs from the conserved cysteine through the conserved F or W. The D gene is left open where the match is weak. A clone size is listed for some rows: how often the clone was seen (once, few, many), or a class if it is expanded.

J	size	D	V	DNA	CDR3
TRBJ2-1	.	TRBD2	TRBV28	TGTGCCAGCAGTTTACTAGCGGGAGGGAAGGATAATGAGCAGTTCTTC	CASSLLAGGKDNEQFF
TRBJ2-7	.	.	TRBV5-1	TGCGCCAGCAGCGCCGTCCTGGGCTCCTACGAGCAGTACTTC	CASSAVLGSYEQYF
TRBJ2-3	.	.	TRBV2	TGTGCCAGCAGTGAAGGCTGGGGGGCAATCACAGATACGCAGTATTTT	CASSEGWGAITDTQYF
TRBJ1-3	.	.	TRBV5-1	TGCGCCAGCAGCCTCCGGCGGGGTGGCCGAAACACCATATATTTT	CASSLRRGGRNTIYF
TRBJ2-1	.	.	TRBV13	TGTGCCAGCAGCCCCTACCAAGTCGCCATTCACAATGAGCAGTTCTTC	CASSPYQVAIHNEQFF
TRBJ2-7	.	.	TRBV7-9	TGTGCCAGCACCGACAACAGGGCTCCCTACGAGCAGTACTTC	CASTDNRAPYEQYF
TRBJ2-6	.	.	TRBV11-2	TGTGCCAGCAGCTTGGCAGGCCTCTCTGGGGCCAACGTCCTGACTTTC	CASSLAGLSGANVLTF
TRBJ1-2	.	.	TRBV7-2	TGTGCCAGCAGCCGCTTAAAGTCACCGGGGACATATGGCTACACCTTC	CASSRLKSPGTYGYTF
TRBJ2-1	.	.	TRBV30	TGTGCCTGGAGTCCCCGGATGGAGGGTGAGCAGTTCTTC	CAWSPRMEGEQFF
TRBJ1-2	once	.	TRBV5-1	TGCGCCAGGGGGACCCTTGTAGAAGGACATGGCTACACCTTC	CARGTLVEGHGYTF
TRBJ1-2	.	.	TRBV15	TGTGCCACCCTGGGGGGCGGGGACGTAGCTTATGGCTACACCTTC	CATLGGGDVAYGYTF
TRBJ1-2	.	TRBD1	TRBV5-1	TGCGCCAGCAGCTTGGACAGGGGGCGAACCTATGGCTACACCTTC	CASSLDRGRTYGYTF
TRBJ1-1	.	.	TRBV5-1	TGCGCCAGCAGCGTCCGGATCAGGGGGAACACTGAAGCTTTCTTT	CASSVRIRGNTEAFF
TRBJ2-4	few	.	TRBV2	TGTGCCAGCGCCCTAGCCAAAAACATTCAGTACTTC	CASALAKNIQYF
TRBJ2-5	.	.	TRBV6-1	TGTGCCAGCAGTCCCCCCCCCGGGGACCAAGAGACCCAGTACTTC	CASSPPPGDQETQYF
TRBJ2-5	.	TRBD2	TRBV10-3	TGTGCTAAATTGGGAGGGCCGAGGCAAGAGACCCAGTACTTC	CAKLGGPRQETQYF
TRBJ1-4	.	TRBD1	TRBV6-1	TGTGCCAGCAGCGACGCAGGGGGAGGATATGAAAAACTGTTTTTT	CASSDAGGGYEKLFF
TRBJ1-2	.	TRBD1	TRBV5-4	TGTGCCAGCAGCTACGACAGGGTTGATGGCTACACCTTC	CASSYDRVDGYTF
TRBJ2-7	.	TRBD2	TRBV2	TGTGCCAGCCAGTTCCTAGCGGGGCCCTCCTACGAGCAGTACTTC	CASQFLAGPSYEQYF
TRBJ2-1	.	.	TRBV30	TGTGCCTGGAGCGGCCCCAACCTCTTGAGTGAGCAGTTCTTC	CAWSGPNLLSEQFF
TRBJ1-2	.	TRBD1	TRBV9	TGTGCCAGCAGCTCGCGGACAGGGGTTAACTATGGCTACACCTTC	CASSSRTGVNYGYTF
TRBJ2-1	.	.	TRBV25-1	TGTGCCAGCAGTGGTGGGAGCTCCTACAATGAGCAGTTCTTC	CASSGGSSYNEQFF
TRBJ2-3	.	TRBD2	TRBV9	TGTGCCAGCAGCCTCGGACTAGCGGGGGGTAAGACAGATACGCAGTATTTT	CASSLGLAGGKTDTQYF
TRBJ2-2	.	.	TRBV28	TGTGCCAGCAGTTTATGGGGGCAGGGGGGCACCGGGGAGCTGTTTTTT	CASSLWGQGGTGELFF
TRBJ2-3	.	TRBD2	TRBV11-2	TGTGCCAGCAGCTCCAGACTAGCGGGAGGGGTGGGGGCCTCAGATACGCAGTATTTT	CASSSRLAGGVGASDTQYF
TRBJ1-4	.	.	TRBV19	TGTGCCAGTAGGAGTAATGAAAAACTGTTTTTT	CASRSNEKLFF
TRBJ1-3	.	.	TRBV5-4	TGTGCCAGCAGCTTGGACAGGGAGGCAGGAAACACCATATATTTT	CASSLDREAGNTIYF
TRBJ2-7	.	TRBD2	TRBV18	TGTGCCAGCTCACAACTAGCGGGGGCGGAGAGGGAGCAGTACTTC	CASSQLAGAEREQYF
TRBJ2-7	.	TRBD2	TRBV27	TGTGCCAGCAGTTTAGGCGGGAGCTACGAGCAGTACTTC	CASSLGGSYEQYF
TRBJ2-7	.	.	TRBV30	TGTGCCTGGAGTGTACGGCTAGCCCTTCCCTACGAGCAGTACTTC	CAWSVRLALPYEQYF
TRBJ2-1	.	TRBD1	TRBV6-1	TGTGCCAGCAGTGAACAGGGGGCAAACAATGAGCAGTTCTTC	CASSEQGANNEQFF